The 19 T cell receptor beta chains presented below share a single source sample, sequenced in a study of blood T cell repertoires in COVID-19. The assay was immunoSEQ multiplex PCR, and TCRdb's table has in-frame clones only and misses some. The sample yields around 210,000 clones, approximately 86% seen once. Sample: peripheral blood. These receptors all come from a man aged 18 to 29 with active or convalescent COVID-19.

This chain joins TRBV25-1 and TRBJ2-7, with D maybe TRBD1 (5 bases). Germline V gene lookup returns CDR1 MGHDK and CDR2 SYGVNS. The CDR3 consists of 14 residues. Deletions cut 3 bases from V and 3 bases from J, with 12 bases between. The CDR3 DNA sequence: TGTGCCAGCAGTGATCCAGGGAACCGCTACGAGCAGTACTTC. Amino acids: CASSDPGNRYEQYF.

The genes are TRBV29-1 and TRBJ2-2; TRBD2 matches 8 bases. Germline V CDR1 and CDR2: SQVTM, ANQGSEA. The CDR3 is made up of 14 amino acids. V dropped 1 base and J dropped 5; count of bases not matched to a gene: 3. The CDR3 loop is CSVEAGLGTGELFF. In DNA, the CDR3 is TGCAGCGTTGAAGCGGGACTAGGAACCGGGGAGCTGTTTTTT.

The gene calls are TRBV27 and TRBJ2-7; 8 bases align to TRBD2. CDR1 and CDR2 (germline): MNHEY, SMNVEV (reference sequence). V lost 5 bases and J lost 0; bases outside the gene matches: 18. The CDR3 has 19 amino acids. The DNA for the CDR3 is TGTGCCAGCAGTCCCATCCCCATTTCGACGGGAGGGCACTCCTACGAGCAGTACTTC. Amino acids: CASSPIPISTGGHSYEQYF.

CDR3 nucleotide sequence: TGCAGCGGACTAGGGGATACGCAGTATTTT. It is translated as CSGLGDTQYF. The V and J genes are TRBV29-1 and TRBJ2-3, with a possible D match to TRBD2 (6 bases). V was clipped by 7 bases and J by 6 bases, with 8 bases between them. Germline-derived CDR1 and CDR2 are SQVTM and ANQGSEA. There are 10 residues in the CDR3.

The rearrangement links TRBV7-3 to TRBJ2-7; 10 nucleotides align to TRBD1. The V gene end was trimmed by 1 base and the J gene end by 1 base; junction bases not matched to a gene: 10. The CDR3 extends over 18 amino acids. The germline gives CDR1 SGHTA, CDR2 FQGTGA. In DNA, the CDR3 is TGTGCCAGCAGCTTAAGGGAACCGGGACAGGGGTTTTCCTACGAGCAGTACTTC. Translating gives CASSLREPGQGFSYEQYF.

The CDR3 protein is CASSPMGQSYEQYF. DNA for the CDR3: TGCGCCTCCTCTCCGATGGGACAATCCTACGAGCAGTACTTC. The V and J genes are TRBV5-1 and TRBJ2-7; a possible D gene is TRBD1 (6 bases). V lost 10 bases, J lost 1 base, and 18 bases lay in between. This CDR3 has 14 residues. The V gene's germline CDR1 is SGHRS and CDR2 YFSETQ.

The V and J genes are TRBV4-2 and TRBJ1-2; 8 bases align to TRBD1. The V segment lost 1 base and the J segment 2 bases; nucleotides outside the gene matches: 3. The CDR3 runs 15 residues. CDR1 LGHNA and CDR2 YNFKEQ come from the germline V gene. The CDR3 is CASSQATGANYGYTF. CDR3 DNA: TGTGCCAGCAGCCAAGCGACAGGGGCAAACTATGGCTACACCTTC.

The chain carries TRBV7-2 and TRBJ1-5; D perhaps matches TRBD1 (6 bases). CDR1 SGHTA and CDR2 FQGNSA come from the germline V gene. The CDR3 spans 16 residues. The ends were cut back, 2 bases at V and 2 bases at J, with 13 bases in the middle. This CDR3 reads CASSLRAGAGNQPQHF. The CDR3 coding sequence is TGTGCCAGCAGCTTACGGGCAGGGGCCGGCAATCAGCCCCAGCATTTT.

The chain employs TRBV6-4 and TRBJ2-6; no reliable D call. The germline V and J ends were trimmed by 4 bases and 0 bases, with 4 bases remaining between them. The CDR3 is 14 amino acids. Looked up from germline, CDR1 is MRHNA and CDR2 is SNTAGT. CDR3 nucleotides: TGTGCCAGCAGTGCCCGCTCTGGGGCCAACGTCCTGACTTTC. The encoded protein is CASSARSGANVLTF.

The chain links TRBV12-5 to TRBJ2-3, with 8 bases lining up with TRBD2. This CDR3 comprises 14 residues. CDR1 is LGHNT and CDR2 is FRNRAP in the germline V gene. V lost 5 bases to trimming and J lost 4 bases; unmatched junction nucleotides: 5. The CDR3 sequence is CASGIQRESDTQYF. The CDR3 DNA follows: TGTGCTAGTGGTATCCAGCGGGAGTCAGATACGCAGTATTTT.

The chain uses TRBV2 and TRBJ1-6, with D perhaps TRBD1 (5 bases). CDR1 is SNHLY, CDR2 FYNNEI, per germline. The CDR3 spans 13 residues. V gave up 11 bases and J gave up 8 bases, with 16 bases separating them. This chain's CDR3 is CAAQGSLDSPLHF. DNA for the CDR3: TGTGCCGCTCAGGGAAGCTTGGATTCACCCCTCCACTTT.

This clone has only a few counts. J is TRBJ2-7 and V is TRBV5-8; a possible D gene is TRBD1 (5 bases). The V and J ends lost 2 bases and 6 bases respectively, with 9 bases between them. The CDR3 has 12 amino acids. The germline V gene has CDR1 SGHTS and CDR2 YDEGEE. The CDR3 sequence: CASSFSGLEQYF. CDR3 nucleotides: TGTGCCAGCAGCTTCTCAGGGCTCGAGCAGTACTTC.

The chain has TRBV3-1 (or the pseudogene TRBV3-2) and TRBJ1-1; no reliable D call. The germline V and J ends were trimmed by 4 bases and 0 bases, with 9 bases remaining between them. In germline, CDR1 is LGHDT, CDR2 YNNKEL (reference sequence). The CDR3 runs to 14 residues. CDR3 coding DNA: TGTGCCAGCAGCCGAGAATTTATGAACACTGAAGCTTTCTTT. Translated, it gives CASSREFMNTEAFF.

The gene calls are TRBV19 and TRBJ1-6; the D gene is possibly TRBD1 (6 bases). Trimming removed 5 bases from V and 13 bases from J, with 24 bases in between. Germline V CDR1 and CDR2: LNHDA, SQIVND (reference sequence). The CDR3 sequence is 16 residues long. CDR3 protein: CASSLLDSRGSTPLHF. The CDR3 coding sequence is TGTGCCAGTAGTTTACTGGACAGCCGGGGTTCTACCCCCCTCCACTTT.

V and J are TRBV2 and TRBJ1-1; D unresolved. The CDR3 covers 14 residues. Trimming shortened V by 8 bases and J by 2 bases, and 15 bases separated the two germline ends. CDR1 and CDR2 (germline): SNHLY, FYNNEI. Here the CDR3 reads CASERRTRNTEAFF. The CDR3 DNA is TGTGCCAGCGAACGGAGGACTCGAAACACTGAAGCTTTCTTT.

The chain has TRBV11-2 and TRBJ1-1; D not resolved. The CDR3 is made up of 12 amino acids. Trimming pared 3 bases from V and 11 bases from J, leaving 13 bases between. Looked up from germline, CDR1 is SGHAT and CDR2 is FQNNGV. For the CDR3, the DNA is TGTGCCAGCAGCTTTGAGGTTACGAGGGCTTTCTTT. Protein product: CASSFEVTRAFF.

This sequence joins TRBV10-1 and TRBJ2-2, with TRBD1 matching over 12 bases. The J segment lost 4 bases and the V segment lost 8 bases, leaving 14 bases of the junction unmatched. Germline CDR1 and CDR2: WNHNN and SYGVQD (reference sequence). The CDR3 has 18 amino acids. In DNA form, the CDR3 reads TGCGCCAGCGGCTCCGGGACAGGGGGCGATCGGGGCACCGGGGAGCTGTTTTTT. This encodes CASGSGTGGDRGTGELFF.

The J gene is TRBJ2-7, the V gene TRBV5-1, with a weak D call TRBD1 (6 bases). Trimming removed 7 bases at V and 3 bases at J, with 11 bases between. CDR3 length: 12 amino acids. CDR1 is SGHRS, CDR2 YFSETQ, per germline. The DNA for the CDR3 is TGCGCCAGCCAGGACAGTGACTACGAGCAGTACTTC. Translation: CASQDSDYEQYF.

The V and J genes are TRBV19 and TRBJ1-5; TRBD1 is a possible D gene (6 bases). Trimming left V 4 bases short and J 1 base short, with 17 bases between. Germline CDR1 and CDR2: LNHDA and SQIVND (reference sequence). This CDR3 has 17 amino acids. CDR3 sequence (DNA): TGTGCCAGTAGTACTTTACAGGGAAGGGTGAGCAATCAGCCCCAGCATTTT. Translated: CASSTLQGRVSNQPQHF.